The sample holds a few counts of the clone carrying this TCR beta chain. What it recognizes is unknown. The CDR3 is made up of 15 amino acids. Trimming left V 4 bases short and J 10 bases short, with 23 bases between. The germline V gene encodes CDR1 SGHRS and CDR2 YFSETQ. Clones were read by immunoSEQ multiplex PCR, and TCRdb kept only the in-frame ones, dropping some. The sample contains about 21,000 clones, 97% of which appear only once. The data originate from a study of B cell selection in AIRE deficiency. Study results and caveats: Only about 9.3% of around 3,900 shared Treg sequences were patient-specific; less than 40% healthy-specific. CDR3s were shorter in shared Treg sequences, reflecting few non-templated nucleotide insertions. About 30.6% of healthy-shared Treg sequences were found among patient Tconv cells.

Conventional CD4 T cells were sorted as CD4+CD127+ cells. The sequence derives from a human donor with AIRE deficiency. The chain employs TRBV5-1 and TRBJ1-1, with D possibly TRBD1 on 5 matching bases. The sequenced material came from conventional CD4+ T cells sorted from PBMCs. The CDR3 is CASSGGLNSGSGAFF. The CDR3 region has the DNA TGCGCCAGCAGCGGGGGGTTGAATTCGGGGTCCGGAGCTTTCTTT.